Listed here are 15 T cell receptor beta chains from one sample, sequenced in a study of graft-versus-host responses after intestinal transplantation. These receptors have no known antigen. Some clones are missing from TCRdb's copy, which holds only in-frame ones; the method was immunoSEQ multiplex PCR. The sample contains under 130,000 clones, roughly 93% of which appear only once. Sequenced material: unstimulated CD8+ T cells sorted from spleen or lymph node cells, taken before intestinal transplant. These receptors came from a human donor who received an intestinal transplant.

This chain connects TRBV6-5 to TRBJ2-7, with D unresolved. The germline V gene encodes CDR1 MNHEY and CDR2 SVGAGI. This CDR3 region has 13 residues. V lost 2 bases to trimming and J lost 7 bases, with 12 bases between them. The CDR3 region is CASSYPDLREQYF. DNA of the CDR3: TGTGCCAGCAGTTACCCGGACCTTCGGGAGCAGTACTTC.

This clone came up once. V and J are TRBV7-6 and TRBJ2-1; the match to TRBD2 covers 7 bases. This CDR3 contains 15 residues. Germline V gene data show CDR1 as SGHVS and CDR2 as FNYEAQ. V trimming: 0 bases; J trimming: 9 bases; junction bases outside the gene matches: 8. The CDR3 loop is CASSLASGEGSEQFF. The CDR3 region has the DNA TGTGCCAGCAGCTTAGCCAGCGGGGAAGGCAGTGAGCAGTTCTTC.

The chain couples TRBV18 to TRBJ1-1; D is possibly TRBD1 (6 bases). CDR3 size: 16 residues. V was clipped by 4 bases and J by 0 bases, with 15 bases between them. Germline V gene sequence: CDR1 KGHSH, CDR2 LQKENI. The DNA for the CDR3 is TGTGCCAGCTCACTTCTAGCGGACAGAATGAACACTGAAGCTTTCTTT. This gives the protein CASSLLADRMNTEAFF.

The chain's CDR3 is CASSQGGAGGSYEQFF. CDR3 nucleotide sequence: TGCGCCAGCAGCCAAGGGGGAGCGGGGGGTTCATATGAGCAGTTCTTC. J is TRBJ2-1 and V is TRBV4-1; 9 bases map to TRBD2. CDR3 size: 16 residues. V lost 1 base to trimming and J lost 8 bases; unmatched junction nucleotides: 9. Germline V gives CDR1 MGHRA, CDR2 YSYEKL.

J is TRBJ2-5 and V is TRBV9; D gene uncertain. The CDR3 runs to 13 residues. The germline V and J ends were trimmed by 0 bases and 4 bases, with 7 bases remaining between them. Germline V gene sequence: CDR1 SGDLS, CDR2 YYNGEE. The CDR3 nucleotides read TGTGCCAGCAGCGTAGTTCCCATAGAGACCCAGTACTTC. Amino acids: CASSVVPIETQYF.

This clone came up once. It is likely a read error, because the conserved phenylalanine at the end of the CDR3 is missing. Because the CDR3's place on the DNA is in doubt, the DNA is left out and the CDR3 is given as listed by TCRdb. The rearrangement joins TRBV13 to TRBJ2-7. The germline V gene encodes CDR1 PRHDT and CDR2 FYEKMQ (reference sequence). The CDR3 length equals 10 residues, ends included. CDR3: CASPLEDPGL.

The rearrangement uses TRBV9 and TRBJ1-3, with TRBD1 matching 7 bases. After removal of 6 bases from V and 1 base from J, the junction contained 4 bases not matched to a gene. The CDR3 loop spans 14 amino acids. Germline CDR1 and CDR2: SGDLS and YYNGEE. This chain's CDR3 is CASNEQGSGNTIYF. DNA for the CDR3: TGTGCCAGCAACGAACAGGGGTCTGGAAACACCATATATTTT.

The gene calls are TRBV9 and TRBJ2-7; tentative D call: TRBD2 (5 bases). CDR1 and CDR2 from the germline V gene are SGDLS and YYNGEE. The CDR3 consists of 17 residues. V was clipped by 3 bases and J by 0 bases, with 19 bases between them. DNA of the CDR3: TGTGCCAGCAGCGACCCCCGTGATCGGACTGGCTCCTACGAGCAGTACTTC. Encoded protein: CASSDPRDRTGSYEQYF.

The V gene is TRBV7-8, the J gene TRBJ2-5; TRBD1 matches 9 bases. Unmatched junction bases numbered 4, after V lost 3 bases and J lost 5 bases. Germline CDR1 SGHVS, CDR2 FQNEAQ. The CDR3 is 14 residues long. CDR3 bases: TGTGCCAGCAGCTTTACAGGGGGCCGTGAGACCCAGTACTTC. Translated, it gives CASSFTGGRETQYF. Full variable domain (rest looked up from reference TRBV7-8 and TRBJ2-5): GAGVSQSPRYKVAKRGQDVALRCDPISGHVSLFWYQQALGQGPEFLTYFQNEAQLDKSGLPSDRFFAERPEGSVSTLKIQRTQQEDSAVYLCASSFTGGRETQYFGPGTRLLVL.

The chain is built from TRBV10-2 and TRBJ2-1; D is unresolved. The CDR3 spans 13 residues. CDR1 and CDR2 from the germline V gene are WSHSY and SAAADI. The ends were cut back, 7 bases at V and 0 bases at J, with 7 bases in the middle. The CDR3 region has the DNA TGCGCCAGCAAGGTGAGCTCCTACAATGAGCAGTTCTTC. Translation gives CASKVSSYNEQFF.

V is TRBV5-5 and J is TRBJ2-7; 7 bases fit TRBD1. This CDR3 spans 15 amino acids. The germline gives CDR1 SGHKS, CDR2 YYEKEE (reference sequence). J gave up 1 base and V 7 bases, and 11 bases lay outside the gene matches. CDR3 residues: CASRGTEAPSYEQYF. The DNA for the CDR3 is TGTGCCAGCCGTGGGACAGAGGCCCCTTCCTACGAGCAGTACTTC.

This chain uses TRBV7-9 with TRBJ2-2, with unresolved D. V was pared by 10 bases and J by 5 bases, with 20 bases between. The CDR3 has 15 amino acids. Germline V gene sequence: CDR1 SEHNR, CDR2 FQNEAQ (reference sequence). CDR3 region: CATPWNYRTTGELFF. The CDR3 region has the DNA TGTGCCACCCCATGGAACTACCGAACAACCGGGGAGCTGTTTTTT.

This rearrangement joins TRBV9 to TRBJ1-4; D ambiguous. CDR1 is SGDLS and CDR2 is YYNGEE in the germline V gene. The CDR3 is 13 amino acids. Trimming left V 0 bases short and J 8 bases short, with 8 bases between. CDR3 nucleotide sequence: TGTGCCAGCAGCGTAGGCTTCGGAGAAAAACTGTTTTTT. Protein: CASSVGFGEKLFF.

This chain uses TRBV4-1 with TRBJ2-1; 7 bases fit TRBD1. CDR3 length: 13 residues. The germline gives CDR1 MGHRA, CDR2 YSYEKL. V shed 4 bases and J 7 bases; nucleotides not matched to a gene: 4. As DNA, the CDR3 is TGCGCCAGCAGCCCGGGACAGCCAAATGAGCAGTTCTTC. It yields the protein CASSPGQPNEQFF.

The rearrangement uses TRBV11-2 and TRBJ2-7; 7 bases are shared with TRBD2. The ends lost 7 bases at V and 2 bases at J; junction bases unmatched: 14. The CDR3 contains 16 residues. In germline, CDR1 is SGHAT, CDR2 FQNNGV. CDR3 DNA: TGTGCCAGCACCGATCGCCCGGGACTAAGGCCCTACGAGCAGTACTTC. Translated, it gives CASTDRPGLRPYEQYF.